A single sample is the source of the 14 T cell receptor beta chains below, sequenced in a study of blood T cell repertoires in COVID-19 (dated by TCRdb to 2020 to 2022). The library was obtained by the immunoSEQ multiplex PCR assay. TCRdb holds this immuneACCESS table with in-frame rearrangements only. Some clones are missing; in checked studies, unresolved V genes explain under half, and the rest has no known cause. Present in this sample are about 380,000 clones, around 84% of which were seen just once. The top ten constitute roughly 3.4% of the sample. The sample consisted of peripheral blood. Source of these receptors: a woman younger than 35 with acute or convalescent COVID-19.

CDR3 residues: CASSPQREGWNEQFF. CDR3 nucleotide sequence: TGCGCCAGCAGCCCACAGCGGGAGGGGTGGAATGAGCAGTTCTTC. The rearrangement uses TRBV5-1 and TRBJ2-1; 10 bases are a match to TRBD2. Germline V lookup: CDR1 SGHRS, CDR2 YFSETQ. The CDR3 sequence is 15 residues long. V lost 4 bases and J lost 7; bases outside the gene matches: 8.

V is TRBV20-1 and J is TRBJ2-7, with 7 nucleotides matching TRBD2. The V and J ends lost 3 bases and 1 base, in that order; junction bases with no gene match: 6. There are 14 residues in the CDR3. The germline V gene encodes CDR1 DFQATT and CDR2 SNEGSKA (reference sequence). Here the CDR3 reads CSASRTSESYEQYF. The CDR3 nucleotides are TGCAGTGCTAGTAGAACTAGCGAATCCTACGAGCAGTACTTC.

The genes are TRBV12-3 or TRBV12-4 and TRBJ2-1; D is possibly TRBD2 (5 bases). CDR3 length equals 13 residues. With 4 bases removed from V and 5 bases from J, the gap between germline ends came to 9 bases. The CDR3 DNA reads as TGTGCCAGCAGTTCGGACTCGAACAATGAGCAGTTCTTC. This translates into CASSSDSNNEQFF.

The chain carries TRBV27 and TRBJ1-6; 9 bases map to TRBD1. The length of the CDR3 is 14 residues. Unmatched junction bases numbered 9, after V lost 5 bases and J lost 13 bases. The germline V gene has CDR1 MNHEY and CDR2 SMNVEV (reference sequence). This CDR3 reads CASSLGQGEGPLHF. CDR3 bases: TGTGCCAGCAGTCTGGGACAGGGAGAGGGGCCCCTCCACTTT.

The CDR3 DNA is TGTGCCAGCAGCCAACCAGGTGCGGGCGATCAGCCCCAGCATTTT. Translation gives CASSQPGAGDQPQHF. The V call is TRBV4-2, the J call TRBJ1-5; no definite D call. CDR3 length: 15 amino acids. Between the trimmed V and J ends, which lost 2 bases and 5 bases, there was a span of 13 bases. Germline values: CDR1 LGHNA, CDR2 YNFKEQ.

CDR3 region: CASSLGGANEQFF. The CDR3 DNA is TGTGCCAGCAGCCTCGGGGGGGCCAATGAGCAGTTCTTC. This chain uses TRBV6-1 with TRBJ2-1, with 8 bases fitting TRBD2. The CDR3 extends over 13 amino acids. Germline values: CDR1 MNHNS, CDR2 SASEGT. V dropped 6 bases and J dropped 6; count of bases not matched to a gene: 4.

The rearrangement uses TRBV5-4 and TRBJ1-1, with a weak D call TRBD1 (6 bases). The CDR3 covers 14 residues. The germline CDR1 and CDR2 sequences are SGHNT and YYREEE (reference sequence). V gave up 1 base and J gave up 5 bases, with 12 bases separating them. In nucleotides, the CDR3 is TGTGCCAGCAGCTTGATTAAGGGGGGGACTGAAGCTTTCTTT. This gives the protein CASSLIKGGTEAFF.

The gene calls are TRBV6-5 and TRBJ1-5; tentative D call: TRBD1 (6 bases). The V and J ends lost 5 bases and 4 bases respectively, with 15 bases between them. This CDR3 is 15 amino acids long. CDR1 MNHEY and CDR2 SVGAGI come from the germline V gene. The CDR3 nucleotides are TGTGCCAGCAGTCTAAGTCGGACAGAAAATCAGCCCCAGCATTTT. Its protein is CASSLSRTENQPQHF.

The chain carries TRBV30 and TRBJ2-1; perhaps TRBD2 as D (6 bases). Germline loops: CDR1 GTSNPN, CDR2 SVGIG (reference sequence). Trimming left V 0 bases short and J 0 bases short, with 9 bases between. The CDR3 covers 15 residues. CDR3 in DNA: TGTGCCTGGAGTGTACCGACTAGCTCCTACAATGAGCAGTTCTTC. Its translation is CAWSVPTSSYNEQFF.

There are a few counts of this clone. The chain uses TRBV6-5 and TRBJ1-2; 11 positions match TRBD1. V lost 8 bases to trimming and J lost 6 bases; unmatched junction nucleotides: 8. The CDR3 extends over 14 amino acids. The germline V gene has CDR1 MNHEY and CDR2 SVGAGI. The CDR3 DNA is TGTGCCAGCGGTAGGACAGGGGGCTTCGATGGCTACACCTTC. Translated: CASGRTGGFDGYTF.

The rearrangement links TRBV27 to TRBJ2-7; 7 nucleotides match TRBD1. This CDR3 region has 13 residues. J gave up 12 bases and V 6 bases, and 14 bases lay outside the gene matches. Germline assignment: CDR1 MNHEY and CDR2 SMNVEV (reference sequence). The CDR3: CASSLGTVSSRYF. The CDR3 DNA reads as TGTGCCAGCAGCCTTGGGACAGTTAGCAGTCGGTACTTC.

The table lists this clone with a count of one. The CDR3 region is CASSLVGVYEQYF. DNA of the CDR3: TGTGCCAGCAGCTTAGTAGGGGTATACGAGCAGTACTTC. The chain couples TRBV7-2 to TRBJ2-7; the D gene is possibly TRBD1 (5 bases). Trimming removed 1 base at V and 4 bases at J, with 8 bases between. There are 13 residues in the CDR3. In germline, CDR1 is SGHTA, CDR2 FQGNSA.

The rearrangement uses TRBV29-1 and TRBJ1-2, with 9 nucleotides matching TRBD1. The CDR3 runs 14 residues. V lost 4 bases to trimming and J lost 2 bases; unmatched junction nucleotides: 5. CDR1 is SQVTM and CDR2 is ANQGSEA in the germline V gene. In nucleotides, the CDR3 is TGCAGCGTTGTCCCGGGACAGGGAAACTATGGCTACACCTTC. Its protein product is CSVVPGQGNYGYTF.

In this sample, this clone turned up many times. The chain couples TRBV2 to TRBJ2-3; 8 bases are a match to TRBD1. Germline CDR1 and CDR2: SNHLY and FYNNEI. The CDR3 has 15 amino acids. V lost 6 bases and J lost 1; bases outside the gene matches: 6. The CDR3 DNA follows: TGTGCCAGCAGCTGGACAGGGTTAGGCACAGATACGCAGTATTTT. Translated: CASSWTGLGTDTQYF.